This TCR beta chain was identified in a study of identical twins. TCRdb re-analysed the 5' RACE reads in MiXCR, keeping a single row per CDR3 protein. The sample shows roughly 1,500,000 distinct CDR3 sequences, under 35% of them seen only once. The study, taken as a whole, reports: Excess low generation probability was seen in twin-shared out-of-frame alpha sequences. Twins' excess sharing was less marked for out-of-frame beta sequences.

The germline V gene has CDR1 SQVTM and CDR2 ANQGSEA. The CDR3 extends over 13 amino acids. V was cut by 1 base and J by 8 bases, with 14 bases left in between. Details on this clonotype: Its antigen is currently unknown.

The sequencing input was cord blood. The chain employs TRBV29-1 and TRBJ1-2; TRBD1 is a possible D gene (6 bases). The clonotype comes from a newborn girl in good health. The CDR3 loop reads CSVEGTYRVGYTF. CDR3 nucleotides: TGCAGCGTTGAAGGTACCTACAGGGTCGGCTACACCTTC. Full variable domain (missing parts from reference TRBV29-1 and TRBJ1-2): SAVISQKPSRDICQRGTSLTIQCQVDSQVTMMFWYRQQPGQSLTLIATANQGSEATYESGFVIDKFPISRPNLTFSTLTVSNMSPEDSSIYLCSVEGTYRVGYTFGSGTRLTVV.